The source of this T cell receptor beta chain is a study of cytomegalovirus exposure and HLA in healthy donors. At the level of the study: A preliminary data release comprised 91 million or so unique TCRs obtained from HLA-typed donors.

60 Vbeta and 13 Jbeta primers were used in PCR. In the original processing: Approximately 12 million of the 80 million or so unique TCR beta chains counted in a later analysis were shared. The protocol was immunoSEQ multiplex PCR, while the TCRdb copy is restricted to in-frame clones and leaves out a portion. The DNA was the basis for D and trimming; V, J and clone size are from that table. The sample totals some 130,000 clones. For this clone: As yet, its antigen is unknown.

The CDR3 extends over 15 amino acids. In germline, CDR1 is SGHTA, CDR2 FQGNSA. With V trimmed by 0 bases and J by 3 bases, 5 bases remained unmatched. Study-level results: CMV serostatus was the only recorded immune exposure for donors. TCR beta chains numbering 164 were designated cytomegalovirus-associated.

The V and J genes are TRBV7-2 and TRBJ2-7; 7 nucleotides line up with TRBD2. The receptor's source is a woman aged 40 to 50 in good health and CMV-seropositive. Material for sequencing was PBMCs. CDR3 amino acids: CASSLARLAGYEQYF. The DNA for the CDR3 is TGTGCCAGCAGCTTAGCGAGACTAGCTGGCTACGAGCAGTACTTC.